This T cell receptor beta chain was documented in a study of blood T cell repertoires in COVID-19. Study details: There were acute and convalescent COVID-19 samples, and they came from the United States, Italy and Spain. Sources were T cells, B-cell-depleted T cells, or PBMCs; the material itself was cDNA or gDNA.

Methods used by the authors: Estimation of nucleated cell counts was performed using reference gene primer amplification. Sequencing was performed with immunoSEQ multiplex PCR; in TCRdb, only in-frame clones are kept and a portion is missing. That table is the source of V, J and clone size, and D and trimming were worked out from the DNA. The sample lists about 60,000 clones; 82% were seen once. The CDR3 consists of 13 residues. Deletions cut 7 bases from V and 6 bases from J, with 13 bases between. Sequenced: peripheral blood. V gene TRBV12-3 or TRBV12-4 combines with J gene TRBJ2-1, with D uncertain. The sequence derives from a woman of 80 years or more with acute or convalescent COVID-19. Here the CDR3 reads CASIPFESNEQFF. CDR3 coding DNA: TGTGCCAGCATCCCTTTCGAGAGCAATGAGCAGTTCTTC.